This T cell receptor beta chain was sequenced for a study of cytomegalovirus exposure and HLA in healthy donors. This clone appeared once. Its antigen is not known. V shed 5 bases, J shed 5 bases, and the junction held 6 bases outside the gene matches. The germline V gene has CDR1 SEHNR and CDR2 FQNEAQ (reference sequence). This CDR3 spans 14 amino acids. Produced via immunoSEQ multiplex PCR; TCRdb's table is partial and in-frame only. This table holds about 330,000 clones, around 87% found once. Study-level findings and limits: Cytomegalovirus status was reportedly diagnosed by the classifier with high specificity and sensitivity. First-cohort TCR clusters were later found to tend to co-occur in the 120 or so validation repertoires. Researchers counted roughly 160 TCR beta chains as cytomegalovirus-associated.

The clonotype was recovered from a woman in her twenties or thirties in good health and CMV-seropositive. Sequencing input: PBMCs. The chain has TRBV7-9 and TRBJ2-7; 10 bases are a match to TRBD1. The CDR3 coding sequence is TGTGCCAGCAGCCTGGGACAGGGGAAGGACGAGCAGTACTTC. It encodes CASSLGQGKDEQYF. The full variable domain, rest sourced from reference TRBV7-9 and TRBJ2-7, is DTGVSQNPRHKITKRGQNVTFRCDPISEHNRLYWYRQTLGQGPEFLTYFQNEAQLEKSRLLSDRFSAERPKGSFSTLEIQRTEQGDSAMYLCASSLGQGKDEQYFGPGTRLTVT.